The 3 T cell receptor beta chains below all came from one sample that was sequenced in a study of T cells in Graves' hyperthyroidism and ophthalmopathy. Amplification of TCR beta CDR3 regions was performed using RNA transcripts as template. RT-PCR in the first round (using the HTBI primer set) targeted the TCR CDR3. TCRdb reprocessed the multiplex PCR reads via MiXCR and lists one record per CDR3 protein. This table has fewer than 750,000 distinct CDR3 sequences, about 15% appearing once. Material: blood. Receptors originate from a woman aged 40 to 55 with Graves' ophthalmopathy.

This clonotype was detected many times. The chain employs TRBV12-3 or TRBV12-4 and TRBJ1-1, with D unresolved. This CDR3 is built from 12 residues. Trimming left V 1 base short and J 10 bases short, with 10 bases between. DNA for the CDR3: TGTGCCAGCAGTTTAGATGCCCTAGGAGCTTTCTTT. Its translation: CASSLDALGAFF.

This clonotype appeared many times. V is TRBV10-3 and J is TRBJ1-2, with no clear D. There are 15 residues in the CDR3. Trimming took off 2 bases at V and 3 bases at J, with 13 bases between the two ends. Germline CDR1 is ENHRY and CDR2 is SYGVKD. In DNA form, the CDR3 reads TGTGCCATCAGTGAGGATCAAGGGAGTCACTATGGCTACACCTTC. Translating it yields CAISEDQGSHYGYTF.

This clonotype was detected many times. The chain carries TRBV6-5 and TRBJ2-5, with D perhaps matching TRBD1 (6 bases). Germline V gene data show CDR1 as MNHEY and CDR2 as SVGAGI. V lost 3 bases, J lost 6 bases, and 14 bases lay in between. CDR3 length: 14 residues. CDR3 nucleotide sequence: TGTGCCAGCAGTTATTCGAGGGGGTGGCAGACCCAGTACTTC. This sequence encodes CASSYSRGWQTQYF.